This T cell receptor (beta chain) was identified during a study of identical twins. Germline CDR1 is LGHNA and CDR2 is YSLEER. V shed 2 bases and J shed 2 bases, with 13 bases lying between them. The CDR3 spans 15 residues. TCRdb ran MiXCR on the 5' RACE reads and lists one entry per CDR3 protein. The table includes 500,000 or so distinct CDR3 sequences, approximately 15% detected once. There were only healthy Caucasians among the donors. General study results and limits: Compared with unrelated sharing, twin-shared out-of-frame alpha sequences had more low-probability sequences.

Only one count was recorded for this clonotype. No antigen is known for it. The data also belong to a second study, concerning yellow fever vaccine responses in identical twins. From that second work: Reports say the vaccine T cell response in twins looked partly convergent and partly personalized.

Sequenced material: CD4+ T cells sorted from blood. The rearrangement links TRBV4-3 to TRBJ2-7; TRBD1 is a possible D gene (6 bases). This receptor was identified in a woman aged 18-29 years in good health. The CDR3 DNA follows: TGCGCCAGCAGCCAATACAGGGCCCCGACCTACGAGCAGTACTTC. It yields the protein CASSQYRAPTYEQYF.